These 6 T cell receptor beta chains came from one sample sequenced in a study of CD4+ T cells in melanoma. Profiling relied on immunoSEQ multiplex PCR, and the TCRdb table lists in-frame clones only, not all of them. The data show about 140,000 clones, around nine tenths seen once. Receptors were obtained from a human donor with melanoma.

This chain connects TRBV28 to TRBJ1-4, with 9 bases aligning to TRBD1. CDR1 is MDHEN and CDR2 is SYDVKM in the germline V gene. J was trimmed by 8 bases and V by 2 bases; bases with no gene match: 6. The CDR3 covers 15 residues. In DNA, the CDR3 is TGTGCCAGCAGTTTAACGACAGGGGGTGGGGAAAAACTGTTTTTT. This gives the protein CASSLTTGGGEKLFF.

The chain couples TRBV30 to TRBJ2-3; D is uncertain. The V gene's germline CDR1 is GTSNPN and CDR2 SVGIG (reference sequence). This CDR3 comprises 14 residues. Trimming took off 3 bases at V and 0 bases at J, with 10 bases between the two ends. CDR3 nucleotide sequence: TGTGCCTGGAGCTTCCAGCGTAGCACAGATACGCAGTATTTT. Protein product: CAWSFQRSTDTQYF.

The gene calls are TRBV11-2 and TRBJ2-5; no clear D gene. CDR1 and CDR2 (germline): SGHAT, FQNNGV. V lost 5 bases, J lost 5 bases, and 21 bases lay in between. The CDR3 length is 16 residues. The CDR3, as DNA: TGTGCCAGCAGCCCCCGAGCGCGGACCTACCGGGAGACCCAGTACTTC. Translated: CASSPRARTYRETQYF.

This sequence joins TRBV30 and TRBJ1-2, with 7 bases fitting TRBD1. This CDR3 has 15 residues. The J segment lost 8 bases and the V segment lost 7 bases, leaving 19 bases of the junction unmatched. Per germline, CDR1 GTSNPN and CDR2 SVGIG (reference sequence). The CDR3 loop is CASSNLRGGLGGYTF. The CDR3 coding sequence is TGTGCCTCCTCAAACCTCAGGGGGGGATTAGGGGGCTACACCTTC.

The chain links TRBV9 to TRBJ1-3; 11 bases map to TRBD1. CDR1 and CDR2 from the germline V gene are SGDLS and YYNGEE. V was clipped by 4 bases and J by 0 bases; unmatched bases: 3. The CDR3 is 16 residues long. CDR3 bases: TGTGCCAGCAGCACCGGGACAGGGGGCTCTGGAAACACCATATATTTT. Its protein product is CASSTGTGGSGNTIYF.

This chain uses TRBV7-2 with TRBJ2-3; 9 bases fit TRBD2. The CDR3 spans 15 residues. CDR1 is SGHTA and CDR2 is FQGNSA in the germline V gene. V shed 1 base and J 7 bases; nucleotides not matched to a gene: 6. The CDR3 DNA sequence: TGTGCCAGCAGCTTAGGCGGGGGGGGGCCGAATACGCAGTATTTT. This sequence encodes CASSLGGGGPNTQYF.